This T cell receptor (beta chain) stems from a study of T cells after yellow fever vaccination. Study-level background: When fractions had low cell numbers, they were prepared with SMART-Seq v4 Ultra Low Input.

This clonotype showed up many times. TCRdb redid the calling of the 5' RACE reads with MiXCR, one entry per CDR3 protein. The repertoire holds almost 30,000 distinct CDR3 sequences, with under 6% as singletons. Germline values: CDR1 LNHNV, CDR2 YYDKDF (reference sequence). CDR3 length: 16 amino acids. Deletions cut 0 bases from V and 12 bases from J, with 23 bases between. The chain carries TRBV15 and TRBJ1-2, with a weak D call TRBD1 (6 bases). This sequence was found in a man younger than 45 who received the YFV17D yellow fever vaccine. This material consisted of CD8+ T cells sorted from PBMCs, taken 10 days after the yellow fever booster vaccination. The CDR3 region is CATSRDLGGAAASNTF. DNA of the CDR3: TGTGCCACCAGCAGAGATCTTGGGGGCGCGGCTGCTTCTAACACCTTC.